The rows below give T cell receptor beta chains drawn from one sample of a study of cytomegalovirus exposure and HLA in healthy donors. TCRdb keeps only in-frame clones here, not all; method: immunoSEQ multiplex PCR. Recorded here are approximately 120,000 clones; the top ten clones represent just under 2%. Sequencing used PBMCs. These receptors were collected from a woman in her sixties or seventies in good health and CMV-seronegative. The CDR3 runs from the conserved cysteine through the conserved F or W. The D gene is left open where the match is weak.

CASSLGQASGNTIYF,TGCGCCAGCAGCTTGGGGCAGGCCTCTGGAAACACCATATATTTT,-,TRBJ1-3,TRBV5-1
CASSLGQGVVANEKLFF,TGCGCCAGCAGCCTAGGACAGGGGGTTGTAGCTAATGAAAAACTGTTTTTT,TRBD1,TRBJ1-4,TRBV4-1
CASSERDRLREQYF,TGCGCCAGCAGTGAGCGAGACAGGTTGCGCGAGCAGTACTTC,-,TRBJ2-7,TRBV10-2
CASSETGGVEKLFF,TGTGCCAGCAGCGAGACAGGAGGAGTTGAAAAACTGTTTTTT,-,TRBJ1-4,TRBV7-9
CASSDFLGGVNYGYTF,TGTGCCAGCAGTGATTTTTTGGGAGGGGTTAACTATGGCTACACCTTC,-,TRBJ1-2,TRBV25-1
CASCPVPYSYEQYF,TGTGCCAGCTGCCCCGTACCCTACTCCTACGAGCAGTACTTC,-,TRBJ2-7,TRBV6-5
CASTLSAGSYYEQYF,TGTGCCAGCACCCTCTCTGCGGGATCATACTACGAGCAGTACTTC,-,TRBJ2-7,TRBV7-8
CASRILRRIPLHLPGNEQFF,TGTGCCAGCAGGATATTGAGGCGTATCCCTCTACATCTACCGGGCAATGAGCAGTTCTTC,-,TRBJ2-1,TRBV6-9
CASSELAGAQNEQFF,TGCGCCAGCAGTGAGCTAGCGGGAGCCCAAAATGAGCAGTTCTTC,TRBD2,TRBJ2-1,TRBV10-1
CASSLAGGNWGEQYF,TGTGCCAGCAGCTTAGCAGGGGGCAACTGGGGGGAGCAGTACTTC,TRBD1,TRBJ2-7,TRBV7-9
CASSYVRTPDDGYTF,TGTGCCAGCAGTTACGTCCGGACACCGGACGATGGCTACACCTTC,-,TRBJ1-2,TRBV6-6
CASSFDTHSYEQYF,TGTGCCAGCAGTTTCGACACCCACTCCTACGAGCAGTACTTC,-,TRBJ2-7,TRBV28
CASRPQGVLAKNIQYF,TGTGCCAGTAGGCCTCAGGGGGTACTAGCCAAAAACATTCAGTACTTC,TRBD1,TRBJ2-4,TRBV19
CASSLAGGKPEQYF,TGTGCCAGCAGCTTGGCCGGCGGCAAACCCGAGCAGTACTTC,-,TRBJ2-7,TRBV5-4
CASSPREGGGYTF,TGTGCCAGCAGCCCCCGGGAGGGCGGGGGCTACACCTTC,-,TRBJ1-2,TRBV27
CASSLGQGNNQPQHF,TGTGCCAGTAGTTTAGGACAGGGGAACAATCAGCCCCAGCATTTT,TRBD1,TRBJ1-5,TRBV19
CASSFEYSNQPQHF,TGTGCCAGCAGTTTTGAGTATAGCAATCAGCCCCAGCATTTT,-,TRBJ1-5,TRBV28
CASHWAAPGTQYF,TGTGCCAGTCACTGGGCAGCGCCAGGGACGCAGTATTTT,-,TRBJ2-3,TRBV6-5
CASSHLGGGTYTDTQYF,TGCGCCAGCAGCCATCTGGGCGGGGGGACCTACACAGATACGCAGTATTTT,TRBD2,TRBJ2-3,TRBV4-1
CASTPRTGYTGELFF,TGTGCCAGTACTCCTCGGACAGGCTACACCGGGGAGCTGTTTTTT,TRBD1,TRBJ2-2,TRBV19
CASSEAGTNYGYTF,TGTGCCAGCAGTGAGGCGGGGACTAACTATGGCTACACCTTC,-,TRBJ1-2,TRBV25-1
CASSSARNTEAFF,TGTGCCAGCAGCTCAGCCCGGAACACTGAAGCTTTCTTT,-,TRBJ1-1,TRBV7-2
CASGVQGGYEQYF,TGTGCCAGTGGAGTCCAGGGGGGCTACGAGCAGTACTTC,-,TRBJ2-7,TRBV2